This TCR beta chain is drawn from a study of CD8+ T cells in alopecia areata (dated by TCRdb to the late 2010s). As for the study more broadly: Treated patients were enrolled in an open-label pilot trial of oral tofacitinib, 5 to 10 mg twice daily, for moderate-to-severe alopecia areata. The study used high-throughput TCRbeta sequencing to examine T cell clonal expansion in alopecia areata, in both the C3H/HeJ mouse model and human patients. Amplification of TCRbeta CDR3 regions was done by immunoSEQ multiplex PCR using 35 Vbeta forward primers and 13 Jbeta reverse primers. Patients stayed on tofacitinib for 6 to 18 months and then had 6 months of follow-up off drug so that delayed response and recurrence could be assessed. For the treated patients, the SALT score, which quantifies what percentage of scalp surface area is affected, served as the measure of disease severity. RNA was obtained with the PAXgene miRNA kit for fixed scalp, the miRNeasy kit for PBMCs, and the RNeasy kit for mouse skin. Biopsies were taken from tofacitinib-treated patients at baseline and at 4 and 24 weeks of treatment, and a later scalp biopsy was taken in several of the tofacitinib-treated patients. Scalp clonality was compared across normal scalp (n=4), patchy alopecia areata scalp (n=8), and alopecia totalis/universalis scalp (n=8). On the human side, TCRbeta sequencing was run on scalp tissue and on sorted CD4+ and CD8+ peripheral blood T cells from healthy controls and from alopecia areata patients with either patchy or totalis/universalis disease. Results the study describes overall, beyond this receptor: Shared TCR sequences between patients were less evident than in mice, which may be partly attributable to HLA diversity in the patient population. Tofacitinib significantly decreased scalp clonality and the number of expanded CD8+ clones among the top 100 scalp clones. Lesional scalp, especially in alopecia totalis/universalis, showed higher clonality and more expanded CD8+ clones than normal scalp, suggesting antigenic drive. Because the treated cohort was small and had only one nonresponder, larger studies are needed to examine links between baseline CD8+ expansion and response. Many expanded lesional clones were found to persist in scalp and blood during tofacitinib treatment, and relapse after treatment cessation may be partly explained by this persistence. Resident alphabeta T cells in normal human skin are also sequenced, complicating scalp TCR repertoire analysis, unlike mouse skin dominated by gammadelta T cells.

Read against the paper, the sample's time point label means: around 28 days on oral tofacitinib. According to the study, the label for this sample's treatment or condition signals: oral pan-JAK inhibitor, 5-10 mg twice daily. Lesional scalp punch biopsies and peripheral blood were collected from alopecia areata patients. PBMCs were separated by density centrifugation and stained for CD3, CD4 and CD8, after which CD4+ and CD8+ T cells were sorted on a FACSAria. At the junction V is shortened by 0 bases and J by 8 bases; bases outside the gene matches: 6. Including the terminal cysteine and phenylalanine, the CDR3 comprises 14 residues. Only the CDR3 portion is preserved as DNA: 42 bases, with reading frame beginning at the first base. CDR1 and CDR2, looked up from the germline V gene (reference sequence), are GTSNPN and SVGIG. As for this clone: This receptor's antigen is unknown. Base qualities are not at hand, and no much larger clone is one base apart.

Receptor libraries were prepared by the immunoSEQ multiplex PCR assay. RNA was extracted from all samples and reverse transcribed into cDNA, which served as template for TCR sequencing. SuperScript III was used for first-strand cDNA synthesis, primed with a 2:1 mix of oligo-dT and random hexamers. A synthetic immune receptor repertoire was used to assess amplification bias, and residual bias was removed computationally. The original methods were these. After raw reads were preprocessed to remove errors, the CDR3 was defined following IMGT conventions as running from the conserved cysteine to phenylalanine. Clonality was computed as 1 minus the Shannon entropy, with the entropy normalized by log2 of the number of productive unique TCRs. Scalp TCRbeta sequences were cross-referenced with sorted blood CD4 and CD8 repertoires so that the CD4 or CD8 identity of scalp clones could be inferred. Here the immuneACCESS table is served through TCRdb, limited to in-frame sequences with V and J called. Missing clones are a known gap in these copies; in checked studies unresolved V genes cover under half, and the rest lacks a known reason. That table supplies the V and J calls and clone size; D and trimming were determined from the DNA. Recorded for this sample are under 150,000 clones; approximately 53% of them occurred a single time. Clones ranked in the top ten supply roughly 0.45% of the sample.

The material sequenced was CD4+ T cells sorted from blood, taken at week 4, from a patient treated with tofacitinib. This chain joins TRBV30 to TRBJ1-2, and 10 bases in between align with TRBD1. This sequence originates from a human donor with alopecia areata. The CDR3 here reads CAWSVTGGAGGYTF. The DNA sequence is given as TGTGCCTGGAGTGTGACAGGGGGCGCAGGAGGCTACACCTTC.